A few counts support the clone carrying this T cell receptor (beta chain). Its antigen is unidentified. TCRdb itself ran the reads through MiXCR, one entry per CDR3 protein. This sample has some 940,000 distinct CDR3 sequences, with approximately 30% found just once. The data were taken from a study of T cell repertoires in cytomegalovirus infection. Points from the study as a whole: HLA-C-restricted CMV-specific TCR beta clonotypes were dominant in the ex vivo response.

This receptor was obtained from a human donor in good health (CMV status not recorded). Some clones in this sample may be carry-over from other donors' samples. Sequences were derived from cultured CD8+ T cells from PBMCs, sampled from culture after CMV antigen stimulation.

In DNA form, the CDR3 reads TGCGCCAGCAGCCGGAGGGACAGGGTCCCAGTGAACACTGAAGCTTTCTTT. It yields the protein CASSRRDRVPVNTEAFF. The chain combines TRBV5-1 with TRBJ1-1; 9 nucleotides agree with TRBD1. The V and J ends lost 4 bases and 0 bases, in that order; junction bases with no gene match: 10. Looked up from germline, CDR1 is SGHRS and CDR2 is YFSETQ. The length of the CDR3 is 17 residues.